This is a list of T cell receptor beta chains from one sample in a study of cytomegalovirus exposure and HLA in healthy donors. Clones were read by immunoSEQ multiplex PCR, and TCRdb kept only the in-frame ones, dropping some. The sample records 55,000 to 70,000 clones, roughly 90% being singletons. Sequencing was carried out using PBMCs. These receptors all come from a woman aged 25 to 39 in good health and CMV-seronegative. The CDR3 runs from the conserved cysteine through the conserved F or W. The D gene is left open where the match is weak.

d_gene	j_gene	v_gene	CDR3nt	CDR3aa
TRBD2	TRBJ2-1	TRBV27	TGTGCCAGCAGTTGGCTAGCGGGAGGGGAGGGGCAGTTCTTC	CASSWLAGGEGQFF
NA	TRBJ1-2	TRBV5-4	TGTGCCAGCAGCGCAGGCGGGGCGCGTGGCTACACCTTC	CASSAGGARGYTF
NA	TRBJ2-5	TRBV28	TGTGCCAGCAGTTTAGGGCTCAGTCGGTTAGAGACCCAGTACTTC	CASSLGLSRLETQYF
TRBD1	TRBJ2-3	TRBV7-2	TGTGCCAGCACCAGGACAGGGCGGGTCACAGATACGCAGTATTTT	CASTRTGRVTDTQYF
NA	TRBJ1-5	TRBV18	TGTGCCAGCTCCAGCGGACAGCCGGGGCAGCCCCAGCATTTT	CASSSGQPGQPQHF
NA	TRBJ1-2	TRBV7-2	TGTGCCAGCAGCTTAACCGCCCCGCAGGGCGGGGGGACCTATGGCTACACCTTC	CASSLTAPQGGGTYGYTF
NA	TRBJ2-2	TRBV27	TGTGCCGGTAGGGGCCCCACCGGGGAGCTGTTTTTT	CAGRGPTGELFF
TRBD1	TRBJ2-5	TRBV7-2	TGTGCCAGCAGCTTGGACAGGGGGCAAGAGACCCAGTACTTC	CASSLDRGQETQYF
TRBD2	TRBJ2-1	TRBV5-1	TGCGCCAGCAGCTTGGGGACTAGCGGGAGTTATGAGCAGTTCTTC	CASSLGTSGSYEQFF
TRBD2	TRBJ2-2	TRBV7-3	TGTGCGTCAGGAGCGGGAGGGGGGTACACCGGGGAGCTGTTTTTT	CASGAGGGYTGELFF
TRBD1	TRBJ2-1	TRBV5-1	TGCGCCAGCAGAACGACAGGGAGCCCCTTTAATGAGCAGTTCTTC	CASRTTGSPFNEQFF
NA	TRBJ2-7	TRBV5-6	TGTGCCAGCAGCCCCACTTTCTCCTACGAGCAGTACTTC	CASSPTFSYEQYF
NA	TRBJ2-7	TRBV6-5	TGTGCCAGCAGATCCGGGGTAAGCGACGAGCAGTACTTC	CASRSGVSDEQYF
TRBD1	TRBJ1-2	TRBV18	TGTGCCAGCTCACCGGACAGGGACGGGAACTATGGCTACACCTTC	CASSPDRDGNYGYTF
TRBD2	TRBJ2-7	TRBV9	TGTGCCAGCAGCGTAGACGGACTAGCGGTGAGGGGTGAGCAGTACTTC	CASSVDGLAVRGEQYF